What follows are 26 T cell receptor beta chains derived from one specimen sequenced in a study of T-cell reconstitution after alpha-beta-depleted transplantation in children. Unique molecular identifiers were used to barcode this TCRbeta library. TCRdb independently ran MiXCR on the PCR reads; one entry per CDR3 protein. The table includes under 450,000 distinct CDR3 sequences, around 15% detected once. Specimen: PBMCs, mostly from graft donor cells, collected 360 days after TCRalphabeta/CD19-depleted stem cell transplant. These receptor sequences come from a boy less than two years old who had a stem cell transplant for Wiskott-Aldrich syndrome, so the T cells may come from the graft donor.

This clonotype was found a few times. V usage is TRBV5-1 and J usage is TRBJ2-2, with D unresolved. V dropped 2 bases and J dropped 3 bases, with 8 bases sitting between them. The CDR3 is 14 amino acids. Germline V gene data show CDR1 as SGHRS and CDR2 as YFSETQ. The CDR3 nucleotides read TGCGCCAGCAGCTTAAGTAGATACACCGGGGAGCTGTTTTTT. It yields the protein CASSLSRYTGELFF.

The rearrangement uses TRBV20-1 and TRBJ2-5; 8 bases line up with TRBD2. The germline V gene encodes CDR1 DFQATT and CDR2 SNEGSKA (reference sequence). Trimming took 5 bases from V and 4 from J; bases not matched to a gene: 3. The CDR3 is 12 residues long. The CDR3 coding sequence is TGCAGTGCTCCCCTAGCGGGAGAGACCCAGTACTTC. Amino acid sequence: CSAPLAGETQYF.

This clonotype occurred a few times. The chain combines TRBV12-3 or TRBV12-4 with TRBJ2-1, with D hard to call. The CDR3 spans 16 residues. V shed 0 bases and J shed 2 bases, with 11 bases lying between them. The CDR3 DNA is TGTGCCAGCAGTTTAGCGGCTGAAGACCCCTACAATGAGCAGTTCTTC. Translation gives CASSLAAEDPYNEQFF.

The gene calls are TRBV11-3 and TRBJ2-2; D is unclear. CDR1 SGHNT and CDR2 YENEEA come from the germline V gene. The germline V and J ends were trimmed by 3 bases and 0 bases, with 8 bases remaining between them. There are 15 residues in the CDR3. The CDR3 reads CASSFRASNTGELFF. CDR3 DNA sequence: TGTGCCAGCAGCTTTAGGGCCTCGAACACCGGGGAGCTGTTTTTT.

This clonotype was counted only a few times. The gene calls are TRBV28 and TRBJ2-7, with 8 bases matching TRBD1. The V gene end was trimmed by 1 base and the J gene end by 0 bases; junction bases not matched to a gene: 5. The V gene's germline CDR1 is MDHEN and CDR2 SYDVKM. This CDR3 is built from 16 residues. This CDR3 is CASSLSPGGLSYEQYF. CDR3 DNA: TGTGCCAGCAGTTTATCCCCAGGGGGCCTCTCCTACGAGCAGTACTTC.

This clonotype has at least ten counts. The J gene is TRBJ2-1, the V gene TRBV19; 8 bases line up with TRBD1. Trimming removed 6 bases from V and 4 bases from J; junction bases left unmatched: 11. The CDR3 spans 16 residues. CDR1 and CDR2 from the germline V gene are LNHDA and SQIVND (reference sequence). The chain's CDR3 is CASSTLRDRIYNEQFF. CDR3 sequence (DNA): TGTGCCAGTAGCACCCTCCGGGACAGGATTTACAATGAGCAGTTCTTC.

This clonotype was seen only a few times. The chain couples TRBV10-2 to TRBJ2-1, with TRBD2 identical over 7 bases. Germline V CDR1 and CDR2: WSHSY, SAAADI. J lost 6 bases, V lost 4 bases, and 24 bases had no gene match. This CDR3 is built from 20 residues. This chain's CDR3 is CASSARREARGGPIFNEQFF. The CDR3 DNA reads TGCGCCAGCAGTGCCCGGAGGGAGGCTCGCGGGGGACCTATCTTCAATGAGCAGTTCTTC.

By sample share, this clonotype is medium-sized. The junction does not match germline at one end; this may be a read error. V and J are TRBV10-3 and TRBJ2-3; 7 bases match TRBD2. The CDR3 runs 13 residues. Germline values: CDR1 ENHRY, CDR2 SYGVKD. CDR3 amino acids: CAVRLASTDTQYF. DNA of the CDR3: TGTGCCGTCAGACTAGCAAGCACAGATACGCAGTATTTT.

CDR3 sequence reads: CASREDRERAGELFF. In nucleotides, the CDR3 is TGTGCCAGCAGAGAGGACAGGGAGAGGGCCGGGGAGCTGTTTTTT. The J gene is TRBJ2-2, the V gene TRBV2, with 8 bases identical to TRBD1. The CDR3 sequence is 15 residues long. Germline V gene sequence: CDR1 SNHLY, CDR2 FYNNEI. The trim removed 6 bases at V and 6 bases at J, leaving 9 bases unmatched. The full variable domain, with the rest looked up from reference TRBV2 and TRBJ2-2, is EPEVTQTPSHQVTQMGQEVILRCVPISNHLYFYWYRQILGQKVEFLVSFYNNEISEKSEIFDDQFSVERPDGSNFTLKIRSTKLEDSAMYFCASREDRERAGELFFGEGSRLTVL.

In its sample, this clonotype was seen many times. This rearrangement joins TRBV7-9 to TRBJ1-6; TRBD1 is a possible D gene (5 bases). Between the trimmed V and J ends, which lost 5 bases and 8 bases, there was a span of 7 bases. This CDR3 contains 12 residues. Germline V gives CDR1 SEHNR, CDR2 FQNEAQ (reference sequence). CDR3 coding DNA: TGTGCCAGCAGCCAAGGGGATTCACCCCTCCACTTT. Its translation is CASSQGDSPLHF.

A single count supports this clonotype. V usage is TRBV12-3 or TRBV12-4 and J usage is TRBJ2-7; the D is unclear. Trimming stripped 7 bases from V and 1 base from J, with 20 bases between. This CDR3 has 16 residues. Here the CDR3 DNA reads TGTGCCAGCACCCCGGGCCCCAGGATCTATTCCTACGAGCAGTACTTC. It specifies CASTPGPRIYSYEQYF.

This clonotype was seen a few times. As DNA, the CDR3 is TGCAGCGCAATTCCCGCAGCGGGCTCCTACAATGAGCAGTTCTTC. Translation gives CSAIPAAGSYNEQFF. The chain uses TRBV29-1 and TRBJ2-1; the D gene is possibly TRBD2 (6 bases). V was clipped by 7 bases and J by 0 bases, with 16 bases between them. This CDR3 has 15 amino acids. Germline-derived CDR1 and CDR2 are SQVTM and ANQGSEA.

The chain has TRBV19 and TRBJ2-1; 7 bases map to TRBD1. Trimming at V came to 1 base and at J to 8 bases, leaving 5 bases not matched to a gene. The germline V gene encodes CDR1 LNHDA and CDR2 SQIVND (reference sequence). The CDR3 runs 14 residues. The CDR3 DNA sequence: TGTGCCAGTAGTATAGCCAACAGGGGTGATGAGCAGTTCTTC. Residues: CASSIANRGDEQFF. Full variable domain (outside the CDR3, taken from reference TRBV19 and TRBJ2-1): DGGITQSPKYLFRKEGQNVTLSCEQNLNHDAMYWYRQDPGQGLRLIYYSQIVNDFQKGDIAEGYSVSREKKESFPLTVTSAQKNPTAFYLCASSIANRGDEQFFGPGTRLTVL.

This chain links TRBV25-1 with TRBJ1-6; no clear D. This CDR3 is 12 amino acids long. Trimming pared 7 bases from V and 7 bases from J, leaving 8 bases between. Germline V gene lookup returns CDR1 MGHDK and CDR2 SYGVNS. The chain's CDR3 is CASTKGNSPLHF. CDR3 nucleotide sequence: TGTGCCAGCACAAAGGGAAATTCACCCCTCCACTTT. Based on the CDR3 plus reference TRBV25-1 and TRBJ1-6, the full variable domain is EADIYQTPRYLVIGTGKKITLECSQTMGHDKMYWYQQDPGMELHLIHYSYGVNSTEKGDLSSESTVSRIRTEHFPLTLESARPSHTSQYLCASTKGNSPLHFGNGTRLTVT.

This clonotype came up a few times. This chain links TRBV5-1 with TRBJ2-1; D not resolved. The germline V gene encodes CDR1 SGHRS and CDR2 YFSETQ. V shed 4 bases and J shed 3 bases, with 14 bases lying between them. CDR3 size: 15 residues. CDR3 protein: CASSPHSFLYNEQFF. CDR3 in DNA: TGCGCCAGCAGCCCTCACAGTTTTCTCTACAATGAGCAGTTCTTC.

The chain is built from TRBV20-1 and TRBJ2-1; D is possibly TRBD1 (5 bases). Germline CDR1 is DFQATT and CDR2 is SNEGSKA (reference sequence). V was cut by 3 bases and J by 4 bases, with 16 bases left in between. The CDR3 runs to 15 residues. CDR3 loop: CSASAQGAVYNEQFF. CDR3 DNA sequence: TGCAGTGCTAGTGCGCAAGGGGCCGTGTACAATGAGCAGTTCTTC.

The chain carries TRBV4-3 and TRBJ2-3, with 8 nucleotides matching TRBD1. V dropped 4 bases and J dropped 3; count of bases not matched to a gene: 18. The V gene's germline CDR1 is LGHNA and CDR2 YSLEER. CDR3 length: 19 residues. CDR3 nucleotide sequence: TGCGCCAGCAGCCGAGCACGACAGGGGACCCCGCGATCGACAGATACGCAGTATTTT. Translating it yields CASSRARQGTPRSTDTQYF.

This clonotype was detected a few times. This sequence joins TRBV12-3 or TRBV12-4 and TRBJ2-5; 8 bases fit TRBD1. The CDR3 runs 18 residues. The trim removed 5 bases at V and 1 base at J, leaving 15 bases unmatched. This chain's CDR3 is CASSPRQGTRWVQETQYF. The CDR3 DNA follows: TGTGCCAGCAGTCCCCGACAGGGGACCCGATGGGTCCAAGAGACCCAGTACTTC.

V gene TRBV20-1 combines with J gene TRBJ2-7; possibly TRBD1 or TRBD2 for D (5 bases each). CDR3 length: 12 amino acids. Germline V gene sequence: CDR1 DFQATT, CDR2 SNEGSKA (reference sequence). Trimming took off 6 bases at V and 0 bases at J, with 9 bases between the two ends. The CDR3 spells CSARDRSYEQYF. The CDR3 DNA is TGCAGTGCGAGGGACCGCTCCTACGAGCAGTACTTC.

The table lists this clonotype with a few counts. J is TRBJ1-3 and V is TRBV5-1; 7 nucleotides align to TRBD1. The CDR3 is 16 amino acids. With 4 bases clipped from V and 1 base from J, the junction kept 8 bases outside the gene matches. Looked up from germline, CDR1 is SGHRS and CDR2 is YFSETQ. CDR3 DNA sequence: TGCGCCAGCAGCCACCGGGACAGCGAATCTGGAAACACCATATATTTT. It translates to CASSHRDSESGNTIYF.

The CDR3 spells CASGFGDSRRGPEQFF. DNA of the CDR3: TGTGCTAGTGGTTTTGGGGACAGTAGAAGAGGACCTGAGCAGTTCTTC. The rearrangement joins TRBV12-5 to TRBJ2-1, with 7 bases matching TRBD1. The CDR3 has 16 residues. Germline CDR1 reads LGHNT; CDR2 reads FRNRAP. V was clipped by 3 bases and J by 9 bases; unmatched bases: 14.

The V and J genes are TRBV6-1 and TRBJ2-1; a possible D gene is TRBD1 (7 bases). The CDR3 length is 16 residues. The V gene lost 5 bases and the J gene lost 2 bases, with 16 bases spanning the gap. Germline V gene lookup returns CDR1 MNHNS and CDR2 SASEGT. Here the CDR3 DNA reads TGTGCCAGCAGTCGGGGGACAGTGGGTCCCTACAATGAGCAGTTCTTC. Its protein product is CASSRGTVGPYNEQFF.

This clonotype was counted only a few times. The rearrangement joins TRBV14 to TRBJ2-1; D might be TRBD2 (5 bases). The CDR3 runs to 17 residues. V lost 1 base, J lost 7 bases, and 20 bases lay in between. Per the germline V gene, CDR1 is SGHDN and CDR2 is FVKESK. The CDR3 sequence is CASSQGYWRNPSNEQFF. CDR3 coding DNA: TGTGCCAGCAGCCAAGGGTACTGGAGGAATCCAAGTAATGAGCAGTTCTTC. The variable domain in full, completed from reference TRBV14 and TRBJ2-1, reads EAGVTQFPSHSVIEKGQTVTLRCDPISGHDNLYWYRRVMGKEIKFLLHFVKESKQDESGMPNNRFLAERTGGTYSTLKVQPAELEDSGVYFCASSQGYWRNPSNEQFFGPGTRLTVL.

The chain carries TRBV10-1 and TRBJ2-1; D is possibly TRBD2 (7 bases). Germline CDR1 and CDR2: WNHNN and SYGVQD (reference sequence). V lost 2 bases, J lost 4 bases, and 12 bases lay in between. CDR3 length: 15 amino acids. The CDR3 DNA follows: TGCGCCAGCAGTGAGGGGGGGGCCCCTTACAATGAGCAGTTCTTC. It is translated as CASSEGGAPYNEQFF.

This chain joins TRBV5-1 and TRBJ2-1; the D is unclear. Germline V gives CDR1 SGHRS, CDR2 YFSETQ. The length of the CDR3 is 14 residues. The germline V and J ends were trimmed by 5 bases and 6 bases, with 15 bases remaining between them. The CDR3 here is CASRYGPGPNEQFF. CDR3 coding DNA: TGCGCCAGCAGATACGGGCCCGGCCCCAATGAGCAGTTCTTC. Filled out from reference TRBV5-1 and TRBJ2-1, the complete variable domain reads KAGVTQTPRYLIKTRGQQVTLSCSPISGHRSVSWYQQTPGQGLQFLFEYFSETQRNKGNFPGRFSGRQFSNSRSEMNVSTLELGDSALYLCASRYGPGPNEQFFGPGTRLTVL.

This clonotype was seen more than once but under ten times. The chain is built from TRBV29-1 and TRBJ2-7, with D unresolved. In germline, CDR1 is SQVTM, CDR2 ANQGSEA. V lost 4 bases and J lost 2, with 9 bases in between. This CDR3 has 12 amino acids. CDR3 region: CSVVTRTYEQYF. The CDR3 DNA reads TGCAGCGTTGTGACCAGAACCTACGAGCAGTACTTC.